This T cell receptor (beta chain) was observed in a study of blood T cell repertoires in COVID-19. The method was immunoSEQ multiplex PCR; TCRdb's version includes in-frame clones alone and lacks a portion of them. The sample has around 270,000 clones, over 75% seen once. A word on this clone: The same CDR3 arises from other DNA sequences in this sample as well.

The CDR3 is 15 residues long. The V and J ends lost 4 bases and 2 bases, in that order; junction bases with no gene match: 4. Germline CDR1 KGHDR, CDR2 SFDVKD. The sample was peripheral blood. The rearrangement links TRBV24-1 to TRBJ1-5; TRBD1 aligns across 7 bases. The sequence was collected from a woman aged 45-59 years with acute or convalescent COVID-19. The CDR3 loop reads CATSDRQGGNQPQHF. In DNA form, the CDR3 reads TGTGCCACCAGTGACCGACAGGGAGGCAATCAGCCCCAGCATTTT.